The entry below gives a single TCR beta chain sequence along with its context. The antigen is unknown. The data were taken from a study of CD8 T cells in Susac syndrome. Reverse transcription used roughly 0.45 to 1 ug RNA and random hexamers. Multiplex PCR with immunoSEQ amplified the TCR beta CDR3 across 54 Vbeta and 13 Jbeta. TCRdb re-called the immunoSEQ multiplex PCR reads through MiXCR, storing one row per CDR3 protein. The data show under 200,000 distinct CDR3 sequences, 91% seen once. The V gene lost 5 bases and the J gene lost 6 bases, with 14 bases spanning the gap. The CDR3 is 13 amino acids. Study outcomes and limitations: Expansion of clones was not seen in the CD4+ T cell repertoires of Susac syndrome.

The sequenced sample consisted of CD4+ T cells from PBMCs. The TCR originated in a human donor with Susac syndrome. The rearrangement joins TRBV12-3 or TRBV12-4 to TRBJ2-7; D is ambiguous. CDR3 DNA: TGTGCCAGCAGTGGGCCGCTTTTTGGCGAGCAGTACTTC. Protein sequence: CASSGPLFGEQYF.